A single sample gave rise to the 15 T cell receptor beta chains below, sequenced in a study of early T cells in non-severe SARS-CoV-2 infection. TCRdb independently ran MiXCR on the 5' RACE reads; one entry per CDR3 protein. The data show under 70,000 distinct CDR3 sequences, roughly 13% seen once. Input material: whole blood. The receptors were gathered from an adult who was a healthcare worker with PCR-confirmed SARS-CoV-2 infection or an uninfected control (not recorded which).

The gene calls are TRBV11-2 and TRBJ2-7; TRBD1 agrees at 8 bases. The V gene's germline CDR1 is SGHAT and CDR2 FQNNGV. The J segment lost 4 bases and the V segment lost 4 bases, leaving 6 bases of the junction unmatched. This CDR3 is built from 14 residues. CDR3 sequence (DNA): TGTGCCAGCAGCTCGGACAGGGTTTTATACGAGCAGTACTTC. This encodes CASSSDRVLYEQYF.

The V and J genes are TRBV11-2 and TRBJ2-6; a weak D match, TRBD1 (5 bases). V was cut by 3 bases and J by 1 base, with 16 bases left in between. The germline CDR1 and CDR2 sequences are SGHAT and FQNNGV. This CDR3 region has 18 residues. CDR3 DNA sequence: TGTGCCAGCAGCTTCTGGCAGGGTGTTGGATCTGGGGCCAACGTCCTGACTTTC. It is translated as CASSFWQGVGSGANVLTF.

This clonotype was detected a few times. This rearrangement joins TRBV12-3 or TRBV12-4 to TRBJ1-1; no definite D call. The CDR3 loop spans 13 amino acids. The V gene lost 7 bases and the J gene lost 1 base, with 10 bases spanning the gap. The CDR3 spells CASIRRANTEAFF. The CDR3 bases are TGTGCCAGCATTAGACGGGCGAACACTGAAGCTTTCTTT.

Points on this clonotype: Germline and junction disagree at one end, which may indicate a read error. CDR3 amino acids: CVSASWTGDYYGYTF. Written as DNA, the CDR3 is TGTGTCAGCGCATCTTGGACAGGGGACTACTATGGCTACACCTTC. The rearrangement links TRBV27 to TRBJ1-2; TRBD1 matches at 9 bases. The CDR3 is 15 residues long. CDR1 and CDR2 (germline): MNHEY, SMNVEV (reference sequence).

At least ten counts were recorded for this clonotype. This sequence joins TRBV27 and TRBJ2-7; no clear D gene. Trimming removed 5 bases from V and 2 bases from J, with 16 bases in between. Germline-derived CDR1 and CDR2 are MNHEY and SMNVEV (reference sequence). The CDR3 consists of 15 residues. CDR3 sequence (DNA): TGTGCCAGCAGTCCCAATGCCCTCATAGCCTACGAGCAGTACTTC. This codes for CASSPNALIAYEQYF.

The chain carries TRBV29-1 and TRBJ2-5; D gene unclear. The V gene's germline CDR1 is SQVTM and CDR2 ANQGSEA. This CDR3 has 12 amino acids. Between the trimmed V and J ends, which lost 3 bases and 1 base, there was a span of 6 bases. The CDR3 here is CSVETAQETQYF. Written as DNA, the CDR3 is TGCAGCGTTGAGACGGCCCAAGAGACCCAGTACTTC.

This clonotype was observed a few times. The CDR3 region has the DNA TGTGCCATCCTACTTCCGGATTTCTGGAATGAGCAGTTCTTC. This codes for CAILLPDFWNEQFF. This chain links TRBV7-9 with TRBJ2-1, with D uncertain. Trimming took off 10 bases at V and 7 bases at J, with 20 bases between the two ends. The CDR3 extends over 14 amino acids. CDR1 is SEHNR, CDR2 FQNEAQ, per germline (reference sequence).

Only a few counts were recorded for this clonotype. V gene TRBV20-1 combines with J gene TRBJ2-7; D is perhaps TRBD1 (5 bases). The V end lost 0 bases, the J end lost 4 bases, and 16 bases lay between the germline ends. Per germline, CDR1 DFQATT and CDR2 SNEGSKA (reference sequence). The CDR3 runs 15 residues. The CDR3 DNA follows: TGCAGTGCTAGAGACCGTCTGGCCGCAGGGTACGAGCAGTACTTC. Translated: CSARDRLAAGYEQYF.

This sequence joins TRBV2 and TRBJ2-7, with D unresolved. Trimming shortened V by 7 bases and J by 4 bases, and 14 bases separated the two germline ends. The CDR3 is made up of 13 amino acids. Germline CDR1 reads SNHLY; CDR2 reads FYNNEI. The CDR3 DNA is TGTGCCAGCATGATTTGGATTCGGTACGAGCAGTACTTC. The encoded protein is CASMIWIRYEQYF.

This chain joins TRBV28 and TRBJ2-3; D call uncertain. The CDR3 has 13 residues. Germline-derived CDR1 and CDR2 are MDHEN and SYDVKM. Deletions cut 8 bases from V and 2 bases from J, with 11 bases between. The CDR3 DNA sequence: TGTGCCAGCGCACAGCCAACCACAGATACGCAGTATTTT. Amino acids: CASAQPTTDTQYF. Full variable domain (outside the CDR3, taken from reference TRBV28 and TRBJ2-3): DVKVTQSSRYLVKRTGEKVFLECVQDMDHENMFWYRQDPGLGLRLIYFSYDVKMKEKGDIPEGYSVSREKKERFSLILESASTNQTSMYLCASAQPTTDTQYFGPGTRLTVL.

This clonotype was seen only a few times. The J gene is TRBJ2-1, the V gene TRBV6-5; 11 bases map to TRBD2. Germline loops: CDR1 MNHEY, CDR2 SVGAGI. This CDR3 region has 19 residues. J gave up 4 bases and V 4 bases, and 15 bases lay outside the gene matches. The DNA of the CDR3 is TGTGCCAGCAGTTTTGGGACACACTCCGGGACTAGCGGTTACAATGAGCAGTTCTTC. Translated, it gives CASSFGTHSGTSGYNEQFF.

This clonotype was observed a handful of times. This rearrangement joins TRBV7-2 to TRBJ1-1; tentatively, D is TRBD1 (5 bases). From germline, CDR1 is SGHTA and CDR2 FQGNSA. The CDR3 is made up of 16 amino acids. Trimming pared 1 base from V and 0 bases from J, leaving 12 bases between. This CDR3 reads CASSLVGGGMNTEAFF. For the CDR3, the DNA is TGTGCCAGCAGCTTAGTTGGTGGGGGGATGAACACTGAAGCTTTCTTT.

This clonotype was seen many times. The V and J genes are TRBV12-3 or TRBV12-4 and TRBJ1-1; D remains unclear. The CDR3 covers 14 residues. V was cut by 1 base and J by 5 bases, with 11 bases left in between. The CDR3 spells CASSLEGLGTEAFF. The CDR3 DNA is TGTGCCAGCAGTTTAGAAGGGTTAGGGACTGAAGCTTTCTTT.

About this clonotype: Possible read error: a much larger clone is one base away. V usage is TRBV12-3 or TRBV12-4 and J usage is TRBJ1-2, with 7 positions matching TRBD1. CDR3 length: 13 amino acids. DNA for the CDR3: TGTGCCAGCAGTCTGGGACAGCCCTATGGCTGCACCTTC. Translation: CASSLGQPYGCTF.

The rearrangement uses TRBV6-5 and TRBJ2-1; no firm D call. V was trimmed by 0 bases and J by 7 bases, leaving 7 bases between them. Germline assignment: CDR1 MNHEY and CDR2 SVGAGI. This CDR3 comprises 13 residues. DNA of the CDR3: TGTGCCAGCAGTTACTCATCCGCGAATGAGCAGTTCTTC. Translating it yields CASSYSSANEQFF.